The clone carrying this T cell receptor (beta chain) was recorded only once. The sample originates from a study of blood T cell repertoires in COVID-19. Study background: The samples span acute and convalescent COVID-19 from the United States, Italy and Spain. Sample material is recorded as cDNA or gDNA derived from T cells, B-cell-depleted T cells, or PBMCs.

This CDR3 is built from 14 residues. Germline CDR1 reads SGHTA; CDR2 reads FQGNSA. The V gene lost 9 bases and the J gene lost 1 base, with 12 bases spanning the gap. Authors' methods: Estimates of nucleated cell counts were drawn from the amplification of reference gene primers. Assay: immunoSEQ multiplex PCR; the TCRdb copy retains only in-frame clones and omits some. That table is the source of V, J and clone size, and D and trimming were worked out from the DNA. The repertoire holds more than 70,000 clones, with 88% as singletons. The receptor was derived from a man aged 50 to 59 with active COVID-19. Sequenced input: peripheral blood. This sequence joins TRBV7-2 and TRBJ2-2; tentatively, D is TRBD2 (6 bases). The CDR3 here is CASTGGRNTGELFF. As DNA, the CDR3 is TGTGCCAGTACAGGAGGGAGGAACACCGGGGAGCTGTTTTTT.